A selection of T cell receptor beta chains follows, all from one sample in a study of B cell selection in AIRE deficiency. Produced via immunoSEQ multiplex PCR; TCRdb's table is partial and in-frame only. The sample yields fewer than 25,000 clones, around 97% seen once. The sequenced material came from conventional CD4+ T cells sorted from PBMCs. These receptors came from a human donor with AIRE deficiency. Both conserved end residues are part of each CDR3. The D gene is left open where the match is weak. Clone size is shown for a subset of rows, as once, few, many or a class of expanded clone.

size: -; D: -; J: TRBJ2-3; V: TRBV7-3; DNA: TGTGCCAGCAGCCCGTCCCGGCAACCCACAGATACGCAGTATTTT; CDR3: CASSPSRQPTDTQYF
size: -; D: -; J: TRBJ1-3; V: TRBV5-5; DNA: TGTGCCAGCAGCTTGGAGGAGGGTAGAAACACCATATATTTT; CDR3: CASSLEEGRNTIYF
size: once; D: TRBD2; J: TRBJ2-7; V: TRBV5-3; DNA: TGTGCCAGAAGCCCCAGGACTAGCGGGATCTACGAGCAGTACTTC; CDR3: CARSPRTSGIYEQYF
size: -; D: TRBD1; J: TRBJ2-5; V: TRBV9; DNA: TGTGCCAGCGCGTTGACAGGGAGAGGCCTAGAGACCCAGTACTTC; CDR3: CASALTGRGLETQYF
size: -; D: -; J: TRBJ2-3; V: TRBV18; DNA: TGTGCCAGCTCACCCTCGGACACCCGTACGCAGTATTTT; CDR3: CASSPSDTRTQYF
size: -; D: -; J: TRBJ1-2; V: TRBV7-2; DNA: TGTGCCAGCAGCCGCCCCGGGGGCGCCAATGGCTACACCTTC; CDR3: CASSRPGGANGYTF
size: -; D: -; J: TRBJ2-5; V: TRBV18; DNA: TGTGCCAGCTCACCACTAGGACAGACTTTAGAGACCCAGTACTTC; CDR3: CASSPLGQTLETQYF
size: -; D: -; J: TRBJ2-5; V: TRBV11-2; DNA: TGTGCCAGCTCCCCGACAGTCTGGGGGACCCAGTACTTC; CDR3: CASSPTVWGTQYF
size: -; D: -; J: TRBJ1-1; V: TRBV11-2; DNA: TGTGCCAGCAGCTTAGATACCGGGACTGAAGCTTTCTTT; CDR3: CASSLDTGTEAFF
size: -; D: -; J: TRBJ2-5; V: TRBV18; DNA: TGTGCCAGCTCACCACCGGTCCGTTTACAGACCCAGTACTTC; CDR3: CASSPPVRLQTQYF
size: -; D: -; J: TRBJ1-2; V: TRBV11-3; DNA: TGTGCCAGCAGCCTCCGTTCGGGGTCAGATGGCTACACCTTC; CDR3: CASSLRSGSDGYTF
size: once; D: TRBD1; J: TRBJ1-1; V: TRBV18; DNA: TGTGCCAGCTCACAACAGGGGGGGAACACTGAAGCTTTCTTT; CDR3: CASSQQGGNTEAFF